This TCR beta chain comes out of a study of CD8+ T cells in alopecia areata (dated 2018 in TCRdb). About the investigation overall: Treated patients were enrolled in an open-label pilot trial of oral tofacitinib, 5 to 10 mg twice daily, for moderate-to-severe alopecia areata. Tofacitinib-treated patients had biopsies at baseline and at 4 and 24 weeks of treatment, with a later scalp biopsy in several patients. TCRbeta CDR3 regions were amplified by immunoSEQ multiplex PCR with 35 Vbeta forward and 13 Jbeta reverse primers. Tofacitinib was given for 6 to 18 months, followed by 6 months of follow-up off drug to assess delayed response and recurrence. RNA was obtained with the PAXgene miRNA kit for fixed scalp, the miRNeasy kit for PBMCs, and the RNeasy kit for mouse skin. Clonality in the scalp was compared among normal scalp (n=4), patchy alopecia areata scalp (n=8), and alopecia totalis/universalis scalp (n=8). The study used high-throughput TCRbeta sequencing to examine T cell clonal expansion in alopecia areata, in both the C3H/HeJ mouse model and human patients. Scalp tissue and sorted CD4+ and CD8+ peripheral blood T cells from patchy and totalis/universalis alopecia areata patients and from healthy controls were covered by human TCRbeta sequencing. The paper's findings and limits, for the study overall: TCR sequences shared between patients were less clear than in mice, possibly partly because of HLA diversity in the patient population. Compared with normal scalp, lesional scalp, particularly in alopecia totalis/universalis, had higher clonality and more expanded CD8+ clones, which suggests antigenic drive. Scalp TCR repertoire analysis is complicated because resident alphabeta T cells in normal human skin are also sequenced, whereas mouse skin is dominated by gammadelta T cells.

From the cysteine through the phenylalanine, the CDR3 covers 15 amino acids. Only the CDR3 portion is preserved as DNA: 45 bases, with reading frame beginning at the first base. Trimming takes 7 bases from V and 1 base from J, and the germline ends sit 16 bases apart. From the germline V gene, CDR1 is MDHEN and CDR2 is SYDVKM. From alopecia areata patients, peripheral blood was collected along with lesional scalp punch biopsies. PBMCs were isolated by density centrifugation and stained for CD3, CD4 and CD8, and CD4+ and CD8+ T cells were sorted on a FACSAria. As for this clone: This receptor's antigen is unknown. Per-nucleotide qualities are absent, and no much larger clonotype sits a single base away.

The method behind the library was the immunoSEQ multiplex PCR assay. RNA was extracted from all samples and reverse transcribed into cDNA, which served as template for TCR sequencing. First-strand cDNA was synthesized using SuperScript III with a 2:1 mix of oligo-dT and random hexamers. A synthetic immune receptor repertoire was used to assess amplification bias, and residual bias was removed computationally. For the original study's pipeline: Raw reads were preprocessed to remove errors, and CDR3 was defined according to IMGT conventions as the region from the conserved cysteine to phenylalanine. Clonality was calculated as 1 minus Shannon entropy normalized by log2 of the number of productive unique TCRs. Whether scalp clones were CD4 or CD8 was inferred by matching scalp TCRbeta sequences against CD4 and CD8 repertoires sorted from blood. This immuneACCESS table, as held by TCRdb, lists in-frame sequences with V and J called but not all clones. Of the missing ones, under half trace to an unresolved V gene in checked studies; the others have no known cause. V and J calls and clone size are as listed in that table; D and trimming were resolved from the DNA. Counted in this sample were about 150,000 clones; approximately 50% of them appeared once. The ten most abundant clones make up roughly 7.5% of the sample.

The sequenced sample consisted of CD4+ T cells sorted from blood. The V and J segments used are TRBV28 and TRBJ2-5; D gene: possibly TRBD1, on 7 matching bases. The clonotype was recovered from a human donor with alopecia areata. The DNA sequence follows: TGTGCCAGCACCAGGCAGGGGGGAAGCCAAGAGACCCAGTACTTC. This codes for CASTRQGGSQETQYF.